This passage covers 2 T cell receptor beta chains from one sample sequenced in a study of cytomegalovirus exposure and HLA in healthy donors. Primers included in the PCR were 60 Vbeta and 13 Jbeta primers. Clones were sequenced by immunoSEQ multiplex PCR, and TCRdb holds only the in-frame ones, with some missing. The sample holds 200,000 to 250,000 clones, 75% to 90% seen once. Sequenced sample: PBMCs. Receptors originate from a boy between 2 and 10 years old in good health and CMV-seronegative.

This clone was observed a few times. The rearrangement links TRBV19 to TRBJ1-2; no clear D gene. The CDR3 sequence is 11 residues long. Germline-derived CDR1 and CDR2 are LNHDA and SQIVND (reference sequence). V dropped 4 bases and J dropped 7 bases, with 7 bases sitting between them. As DNA, the CDR3 is TGTGCCAGTAGTACGTCTCTTGGCTACACCTTC. Residues: CASSTSLGYTF.

This CDR3 is CASSQEGWGHPVGEQYF. The CDR3 region has the DNA TGTGCCAGCAGCCAAGAGGGATGGGGACACCCTGTGGGCGAGCAGTACTTC. This chain links TRBV4-2 with TRBJ2-7; a possible D gene is TRBD1 (6 bases). Germline CDR1 LGHNA, CDR2 YNFKEQ. This CDR3 region has 17 residues. V dropped 0 bases and J dropped 6 bases, with 21 bases sitting between them.